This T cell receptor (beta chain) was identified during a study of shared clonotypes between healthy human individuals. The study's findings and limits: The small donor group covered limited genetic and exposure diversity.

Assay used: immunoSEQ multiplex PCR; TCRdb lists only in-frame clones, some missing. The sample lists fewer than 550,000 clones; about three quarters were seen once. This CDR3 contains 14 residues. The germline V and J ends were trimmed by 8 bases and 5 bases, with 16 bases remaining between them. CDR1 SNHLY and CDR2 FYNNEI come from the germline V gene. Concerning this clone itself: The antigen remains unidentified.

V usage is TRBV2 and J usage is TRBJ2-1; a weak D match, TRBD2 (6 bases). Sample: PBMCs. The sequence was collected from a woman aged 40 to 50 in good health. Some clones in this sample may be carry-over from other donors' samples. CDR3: CASYEFGSHNEQFF. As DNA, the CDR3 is TGTGCCAGCTATGAGTTCGGGAGCCACAATGAGCAGTTCTTC.